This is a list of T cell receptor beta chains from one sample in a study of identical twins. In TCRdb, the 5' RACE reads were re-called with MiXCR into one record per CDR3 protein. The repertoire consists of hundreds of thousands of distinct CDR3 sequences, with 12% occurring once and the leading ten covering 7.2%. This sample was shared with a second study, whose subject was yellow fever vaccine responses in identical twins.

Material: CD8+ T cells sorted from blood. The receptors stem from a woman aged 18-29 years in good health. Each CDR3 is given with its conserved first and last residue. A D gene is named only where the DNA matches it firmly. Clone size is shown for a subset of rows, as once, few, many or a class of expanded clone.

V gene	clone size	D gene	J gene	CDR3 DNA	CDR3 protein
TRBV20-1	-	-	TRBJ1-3	TGCAGTGCTAGAGACCACGGGACAAGCGGAAACACCATATATTTT	CSARDHGTSGNTIYF
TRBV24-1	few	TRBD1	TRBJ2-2	TGTGCCACCAGTTCCGGGACAGGGCACACCGGGGAGCTGTTTTTT	CATSSGTGHTGELFF
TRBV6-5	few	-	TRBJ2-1	TGTGCCAGCAGTTATGGGGGGAGTGGGTACAATGAGCAGTTCTTC	CASSYGGSGYNEQFF
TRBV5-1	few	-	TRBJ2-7	TGCGCCAGCGTTGGGGCCCGCTTAGGGGGAGACGAGCAGTACTTC	CASVGARLGGDEQYF
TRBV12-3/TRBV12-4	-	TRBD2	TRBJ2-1	TGTGCCAGCAGTTTAGAACGGGGTCTAGCGGGAGGTCCCCGCAATGAGCAGTTCTTC	CASSLERGLAGGPRNEQFF
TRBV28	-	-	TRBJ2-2	TGTGCCAGCAGTTCCTCAATATCGTGGGCTAGCAGTAACACCGGGGAGCTGTTTTTT	CASSSSISWASSNTGELFF
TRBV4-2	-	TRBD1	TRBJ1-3	TGTGCCAGCAGCCAAGATCAGGGGGACAGGGGGCCTAAGATCGCTGGAAACACCATATATTTT	CASSQDQGDRGPKIAGNTIYF
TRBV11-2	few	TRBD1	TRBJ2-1	TGTGCCAGCAGCTTAGCCCAGGGGGAATACAATGAGCAGTTCTTC	CASSLAQGEYNEQFF
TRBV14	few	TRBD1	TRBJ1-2	TGTGCCAGCAGCCAAAGACAGGGTAGCAGCTATGGCTACACCTTC	CASSQRQGSSYGYTF
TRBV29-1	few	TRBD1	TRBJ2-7	TGCAGCGTTGATTATGGGACAGGGGGTGGTGAGCAGTACTTC	CSVDYGTGGGEQYF
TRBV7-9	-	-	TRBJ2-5	TGTGCCAGCAGCTTAGAGGATAGGCAAGAGACCCAGTACTTC	CASSLEDRQETQYF
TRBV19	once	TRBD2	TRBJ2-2	TGTGCCAGTAGCGAGACTAGCGGGAGGCGAAATTCGAACACCGGGGAGCTGTTTTTT	CASSETSGRRNSNTGELFF
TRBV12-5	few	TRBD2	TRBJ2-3	TGTGCTAGTGGTTTCGATAGCGGGAGGGCCTTAACAGATACGCAGTATTTT	CASGFDSGRALTDTQYF
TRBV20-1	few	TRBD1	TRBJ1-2	TGCAGTGCTCCCGGACAGGGAATCTATGGCTACACCTTC	CSAPGQGIYGYTF
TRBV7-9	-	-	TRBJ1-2	TGTGCCAGCAGCTTAGTTCCAGGGGAAGGCTACACCTTC	CASSLVPGEGYTF
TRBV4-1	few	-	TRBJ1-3	TGCGCCAGCAGCATCGGGACATACTCTGGAAACACCATATATTTT	CASSIGTYSGNTIYF
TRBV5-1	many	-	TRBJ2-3	TGCGCCAGCAGCTTGGGTCCAGGGGTCGCAGATACGCAGTATTTT	CASSLGPGVADTQYF
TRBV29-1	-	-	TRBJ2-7	TGCAGCGTTGTAACCGGGACATTCCTCTACGAGCAGTACTTC	CSVVTGTFLYEQYF
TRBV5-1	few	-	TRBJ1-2	TGCGCCAGCAGCCACGGGGGGACCTATGGCTACACCTTC	CASSHGGTYGYTF
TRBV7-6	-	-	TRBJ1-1	TGTGCCAGCAGCCAGAGACTCAACACTGAAGCTTTCTTT	CASSQRLNTEAFF
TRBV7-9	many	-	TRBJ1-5	TGTGCCAGCAGCCAGGGTTCTAGCAATCAGCCCCAGCATTTT	CASSQGSSNQPQHF
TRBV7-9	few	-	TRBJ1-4	TGTGCCAGCAGCTTAGATTCGGGTTTCCCAACTAATGAAAAACTGTTTTTT	CASSLDSGFPTNEKLFF
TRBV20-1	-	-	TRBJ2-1	TGCAGTGCTAGAGAGAGCTTGGGCGGGGTGCGCGAGCAGTTCTTC	CSARESLGGVREQFF
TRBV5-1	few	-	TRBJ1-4	TGCGCCAGCAGCTTGGCCCCGGGCTCTGGGGAAAAACTGTTTTTT	CASSLAPGSGEKLFF
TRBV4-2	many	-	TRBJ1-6	TGTGCCAGCAGCCAAGATGAAGGGTCACCCCTCCACTTT	CASSQDEGSPLHF
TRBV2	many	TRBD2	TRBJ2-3	TGTGCCAGCCCCTCCGGGAGGGCCGCATCAGATACGCAGTATTTT	CASPSGRAASDTQYF
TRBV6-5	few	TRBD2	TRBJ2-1	TGTGCCAGCAGTTTGTCTAGCGGGCATGAGCAGTTCTTC	CASSLSSGHEQFF
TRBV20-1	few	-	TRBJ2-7	TGCAGTGCTAGCTTGCGGGCCACTTTCCACGAGCAGTACTTC	CSASLRATFHEQYF
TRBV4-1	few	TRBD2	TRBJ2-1	TGCGCCAGCAGCCAAGATCTAACTAGCGACAATGAGCAGTTCTTC	CASSQDLTSDNEQFF
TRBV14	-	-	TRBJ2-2	TGTGCCAGCAGCCAAGGCACGCGGTCATCCGGGGAGCTGTTTTTT	CASSQGTRSSGELFF
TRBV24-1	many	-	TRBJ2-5	TGTGCCACCAGTGATTTCGGCAGGGACCCCTATAAAGAGACCCAGTACTTC	CATSDFGRDPYKETQYF
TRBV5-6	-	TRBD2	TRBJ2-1	TGTGCCAGCAACCAACCGGGACTAGCTGTAACTTCCTACAATGAGCAGTTCTTC	CASNQPGLAVTSYNEQFF
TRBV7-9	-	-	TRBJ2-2	TGTGCCAGCCTGGTTCCGAACACCGGGGAGCTGTTTTTT	CASLVPNTGELFF
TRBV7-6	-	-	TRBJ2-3	TGTGCCAGCAGCCGAGGGATGGGAGATACGCAGTATTTT	CASSRGMGDTQYF
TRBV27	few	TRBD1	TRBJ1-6	TGTGCCAGCAGTTTATTCACAGGGGACCTTAATTCACCCCTCCACTTT	CASSLFTGDLNSPLHF
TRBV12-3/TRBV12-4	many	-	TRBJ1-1	TGTGCCAGCAGTTTATCAGGGGCCACTGAAGCTTTCTTT	CASSLSGATEAFF
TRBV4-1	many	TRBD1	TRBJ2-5	TGCGCCAGCAGCCAAGTCCCGGGACAGGGGATGCAAGAGACCCAGTACTTC	CASSQVPGQGMQETQYF
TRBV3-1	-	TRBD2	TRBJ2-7	TGTGCCAGCAGCCAAGTGACTAGCCGGGTGCAGTACTTC	CASSQVTSRVQYF
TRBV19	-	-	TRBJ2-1	TGTGCCAGTAGTATCGCCCGGAGTAATGAGCAGTTCTTC	CASSIARSNEQFF
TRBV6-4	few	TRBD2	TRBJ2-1	TGTGCCAGCAGCCACGACTCCGGGGGGAATGAGCAGTTCTTC	CASSHDSGGNEQFF
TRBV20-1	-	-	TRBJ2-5	TGCAGTGCTAGGGTCGGGGGCTGGGAGACCCAGTACTTC	CSARVGGWETQYF
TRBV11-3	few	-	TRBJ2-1	TGTGCCAGCAGCTTATACTACAGCTCCTACAATGAGCAGTTCTTC	CASSLYYSSYNEQFF
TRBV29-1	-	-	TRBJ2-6	TGCAGCGTTGAAGGAGGGGCTGGGGCCAACGTCCTGACTTTC	CSVEGGAGANVLTF
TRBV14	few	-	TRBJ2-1	TGTGCCAGCAGCCAAGATTTAGGGGGGGACTACAATGAGCAGTTCTTC	CASSQDLGGDYNEQFF
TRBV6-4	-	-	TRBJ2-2	TGTGCCTGCTCAGTCTCCTTTCGCACACCTGATTTTAGGTCCGGGGAGCTGTTTTTT	CACSVSFRTPDFRSGELFF
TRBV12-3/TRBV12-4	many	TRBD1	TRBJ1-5	TGTGCCAGCAGTCGTACAGGGGGCAGCAATCAGCCCCAGCATTTT	CASSRTGGSNQPQHF